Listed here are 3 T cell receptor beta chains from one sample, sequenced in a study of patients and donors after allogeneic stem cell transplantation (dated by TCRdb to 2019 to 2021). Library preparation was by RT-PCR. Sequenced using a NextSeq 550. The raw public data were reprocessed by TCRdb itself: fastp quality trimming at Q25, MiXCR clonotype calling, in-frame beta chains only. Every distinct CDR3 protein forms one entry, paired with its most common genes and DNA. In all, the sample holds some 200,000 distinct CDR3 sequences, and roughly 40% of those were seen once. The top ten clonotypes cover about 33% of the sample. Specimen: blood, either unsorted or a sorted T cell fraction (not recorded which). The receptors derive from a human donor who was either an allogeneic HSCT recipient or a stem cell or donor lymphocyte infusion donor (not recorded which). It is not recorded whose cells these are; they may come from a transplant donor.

The CDR3 spells CATSRDPSGTGLWPQHF. DNA of the CDR3: TGTGCCACCAGCAGAGACCCCTCCGGGACAGGACTGTGGCCCCAGCATTTT. The chain employs TRBV15 and TRBJ1-5; 8 nucleotides align to TRBD1. V lost 0 bases and J lost 9; bases outside the gene matches: 13. There are 17 residues in the CDR3. The germline CDR1 and CDR2 sequences are LNHNV and YYDKDF (reference sequence).

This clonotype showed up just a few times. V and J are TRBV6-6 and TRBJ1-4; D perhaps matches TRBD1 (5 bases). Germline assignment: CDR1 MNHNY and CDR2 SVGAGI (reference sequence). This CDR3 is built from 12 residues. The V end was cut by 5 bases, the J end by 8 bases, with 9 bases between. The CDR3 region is CASSGGREKLFF. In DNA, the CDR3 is TGTGCCAGCAGTGGGGGAAGAGAAAAACTGTTTTTT.

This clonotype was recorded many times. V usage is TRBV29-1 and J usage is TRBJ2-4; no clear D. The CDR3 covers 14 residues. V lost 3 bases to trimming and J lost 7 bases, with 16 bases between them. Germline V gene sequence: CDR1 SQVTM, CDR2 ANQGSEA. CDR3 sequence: CSVDAGLGWNIQYF. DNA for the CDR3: TGCAGCGTTGACGCAGGCCTAGGCTGGAACATTCAGTACTTC.